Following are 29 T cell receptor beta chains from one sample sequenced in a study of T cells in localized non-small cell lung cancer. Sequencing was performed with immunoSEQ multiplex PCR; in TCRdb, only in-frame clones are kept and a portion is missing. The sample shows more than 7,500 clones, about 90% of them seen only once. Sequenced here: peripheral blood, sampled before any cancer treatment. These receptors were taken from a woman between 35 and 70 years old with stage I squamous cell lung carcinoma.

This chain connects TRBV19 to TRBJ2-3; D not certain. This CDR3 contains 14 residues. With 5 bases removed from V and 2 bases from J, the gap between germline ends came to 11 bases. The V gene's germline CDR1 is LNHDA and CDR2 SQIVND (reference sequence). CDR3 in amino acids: CASSSAANTDTQYF. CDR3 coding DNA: TGTGCCAGTAGTTCTGCGGCTAACACAGATACGCAGTATTTT.

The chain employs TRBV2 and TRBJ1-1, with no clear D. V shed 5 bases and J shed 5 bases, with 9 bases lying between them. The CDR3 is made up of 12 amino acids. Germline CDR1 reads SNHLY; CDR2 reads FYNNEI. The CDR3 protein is CASSTAGTEAFF. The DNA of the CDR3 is TGTGCCAGCAGTACCGCGGGGACTGAAGCTTTCTTT. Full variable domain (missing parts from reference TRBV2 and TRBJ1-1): EPEVTQTPSHQVTQMGQEVILRCVPISNHLYFYWYRQILGQKVEFLVSFYNNEISEKSEIFDDQFSVERPDGSNFTLKIRSTKLEDSAMYFCASSTAGTEAFFGQGTRLTVV.

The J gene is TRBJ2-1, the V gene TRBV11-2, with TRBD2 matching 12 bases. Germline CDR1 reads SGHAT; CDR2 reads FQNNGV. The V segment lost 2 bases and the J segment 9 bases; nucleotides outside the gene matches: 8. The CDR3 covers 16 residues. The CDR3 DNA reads TGTGCCAGCAGCTTAATAGCTAGCGGGGGGGCCGCTGAGCAGTTCTTC. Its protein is CASSLIASGGAAEQFF.

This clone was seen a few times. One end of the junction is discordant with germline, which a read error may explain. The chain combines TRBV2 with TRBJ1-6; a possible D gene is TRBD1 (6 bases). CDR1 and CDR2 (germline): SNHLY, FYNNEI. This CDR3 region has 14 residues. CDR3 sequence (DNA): TGTGCCAGCAGTGAGACAGGCTATTATTCACCCCTCCACTTT. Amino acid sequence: CASSETGYYSPLHF.

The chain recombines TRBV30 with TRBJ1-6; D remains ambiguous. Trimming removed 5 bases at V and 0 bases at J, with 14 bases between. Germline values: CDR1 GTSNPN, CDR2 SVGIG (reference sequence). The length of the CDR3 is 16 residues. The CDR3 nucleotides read TGTGCCTGGGGCGCGGGAGTAAACTCCTATAATTCACCCCTCCACTTT. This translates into CAWGAGVNSYNSPLHF.

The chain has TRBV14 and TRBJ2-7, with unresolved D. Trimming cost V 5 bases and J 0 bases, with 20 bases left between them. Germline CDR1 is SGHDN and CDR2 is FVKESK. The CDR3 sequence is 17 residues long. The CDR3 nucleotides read TGTGCCAGCAGCAAGACACGTGGTTTTTTCCTCTCCTACGAGCAGTACTTC. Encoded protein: CASSKTRGFFLSYEQYF.

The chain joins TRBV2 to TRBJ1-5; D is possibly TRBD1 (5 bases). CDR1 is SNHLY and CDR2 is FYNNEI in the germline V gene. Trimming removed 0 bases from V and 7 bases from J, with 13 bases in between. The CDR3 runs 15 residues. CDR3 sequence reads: CASSEAGGSGQPQHF. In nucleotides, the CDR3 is TGTGCCAGCAGTGAAGCGGGGGGAAGTGGCCAGCCCCAGCATTTT.

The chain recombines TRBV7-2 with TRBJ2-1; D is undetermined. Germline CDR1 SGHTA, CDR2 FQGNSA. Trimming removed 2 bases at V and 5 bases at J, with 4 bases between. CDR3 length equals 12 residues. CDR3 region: CASSLQNNEQFF. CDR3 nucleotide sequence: TGTGCCAGCAGCTTACAGAACAATGAGCAGTTCTTC. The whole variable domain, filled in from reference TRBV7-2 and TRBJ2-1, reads GAGVSQSPSNKVTEKGKDVELRCDPISGHTALYWYRQSLGQGLEFLIYFQGNSAPDKSGLPSDRFSAERTGGSVSTLTIQRTQQEDSAVYLCASSLQNNEQFFGPGTRLTVL.

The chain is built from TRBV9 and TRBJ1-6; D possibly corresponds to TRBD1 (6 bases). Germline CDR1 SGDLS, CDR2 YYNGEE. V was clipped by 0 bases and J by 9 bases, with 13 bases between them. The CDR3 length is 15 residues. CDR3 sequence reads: CASSVEAGGGSPLHF. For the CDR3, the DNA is TGTGCCAGCAGCGTAGAGGCGGGGGGCGGTTCACCCCTCCACTTT.

The CDR3 is CASSPYPVGGYGYTF. CDR3 nucleotides: TGTGCCAGCTCACCATATCCGGTCGGGGGCTATGGCTACACCTTC. This sequence joins TRBV18 and TRBJ1-2; D is perhaps TRBD1 (5 bases). The CDR3 runs to 15 residues. V was shortened by 2 bases and J by 4 bases, with 14 bases between the two germline ends. Germline CDR1 KGHSH, CDR2 LQKENI.

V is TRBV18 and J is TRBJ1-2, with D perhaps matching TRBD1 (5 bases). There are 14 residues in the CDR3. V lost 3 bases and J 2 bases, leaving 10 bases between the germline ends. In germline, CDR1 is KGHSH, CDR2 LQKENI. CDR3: CASSPSGQNYGYTF. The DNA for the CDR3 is TGTGCCAGCTCACCCTCCGGACAAAACTATGGCTACACCTTC.

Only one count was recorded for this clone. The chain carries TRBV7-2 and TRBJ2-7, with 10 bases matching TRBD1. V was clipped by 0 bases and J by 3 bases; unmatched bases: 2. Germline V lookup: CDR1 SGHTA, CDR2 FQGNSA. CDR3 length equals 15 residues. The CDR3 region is CASSLAGQGSYEQYF. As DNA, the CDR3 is TGTGCCAGCAGCTTAGCGGGACAGGGGAGCTACGAGCAGTACTTC.

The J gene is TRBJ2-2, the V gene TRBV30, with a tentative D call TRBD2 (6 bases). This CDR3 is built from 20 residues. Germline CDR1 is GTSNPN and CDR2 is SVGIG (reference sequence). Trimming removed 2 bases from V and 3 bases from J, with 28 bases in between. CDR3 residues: CAWSPGSWGEASEYTGELFF. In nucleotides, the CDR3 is TGTGCCTGGAGTCCAGGGTCGTGGGGGGAGGCGAGTGAGTACACCGGGGAGCTGTTTTTT.

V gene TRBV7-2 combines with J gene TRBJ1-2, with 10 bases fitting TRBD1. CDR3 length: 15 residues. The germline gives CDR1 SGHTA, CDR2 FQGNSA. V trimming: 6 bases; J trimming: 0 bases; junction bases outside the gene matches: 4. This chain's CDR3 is CASRVGQGANYGYTF. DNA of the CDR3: TGTGCCAGCAGAGTAGGACAGGGGGCTAACTATGGCTACACCTTC.

CDR3 residues: CASNREGRVTEAFF. CDR3 nucleotides: TGTGCCAGCAATCGAGAGGGAAGGGTCACTGAAGCTTTCTTT. The genes are TRBV2 and TRBJ1-1, with unresolved D. The CDR3 runs to 14 residues. Trimming shortened V by 7 bases and J by 4 bases, and 16 bases separated the two germline ends. Per the germline V gene, CDR1 is SNHLY and CDR2 is FYNNEI.

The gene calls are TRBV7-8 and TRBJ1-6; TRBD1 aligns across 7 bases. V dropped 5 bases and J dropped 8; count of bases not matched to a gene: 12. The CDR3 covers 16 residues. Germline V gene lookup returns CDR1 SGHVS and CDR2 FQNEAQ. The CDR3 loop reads CASSEPRQGDDSPLHF. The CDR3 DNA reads TGTGCCAGCAGCGAACCTCGACAGGGTGACGATTCACCCCTCCACTTT.

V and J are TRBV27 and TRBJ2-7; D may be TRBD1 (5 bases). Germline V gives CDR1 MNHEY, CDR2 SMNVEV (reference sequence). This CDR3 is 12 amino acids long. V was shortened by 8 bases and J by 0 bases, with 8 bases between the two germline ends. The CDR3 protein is CASQGVSYEQYF. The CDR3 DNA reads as TGTGCCAGCCAAGGGGTCTCCTACGAGCAGTACTTC.

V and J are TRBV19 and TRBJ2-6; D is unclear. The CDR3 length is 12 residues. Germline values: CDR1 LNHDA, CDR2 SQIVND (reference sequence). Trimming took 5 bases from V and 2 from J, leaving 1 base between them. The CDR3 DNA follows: TGTGCCAGTAGTGCTGGGGCCAACGTCCTGACTTTC. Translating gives CASSAGANVLTF. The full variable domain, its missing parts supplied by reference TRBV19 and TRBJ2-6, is DGGITQSPKYLFRKEGQNVTLSCEQNLNHDAMYWYRQDPGQGLRLIYYSQIVNDFQKGDIAEGYSVSREKKESFPLTVTSAQKNPTAFYLCASSAGANVLTFGAGSRLTVL.

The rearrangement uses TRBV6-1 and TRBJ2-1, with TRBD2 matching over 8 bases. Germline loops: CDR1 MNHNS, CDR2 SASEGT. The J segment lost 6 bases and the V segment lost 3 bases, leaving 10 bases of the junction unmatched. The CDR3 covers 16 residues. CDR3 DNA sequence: TGTGCCAGCAGTGATCAGACCCTAGCGGGCGCCAATGAGCAGTTCTTC. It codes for CASSDQTLAGANEQFF.

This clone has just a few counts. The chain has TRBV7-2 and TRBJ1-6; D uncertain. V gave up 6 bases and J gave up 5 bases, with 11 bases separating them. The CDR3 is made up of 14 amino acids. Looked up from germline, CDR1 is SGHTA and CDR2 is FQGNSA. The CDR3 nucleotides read TGTGCCAGCAGTTTGACGGGTCATAATTCACCCCTCCACTTT. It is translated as CASSLTGHNSPLHF.

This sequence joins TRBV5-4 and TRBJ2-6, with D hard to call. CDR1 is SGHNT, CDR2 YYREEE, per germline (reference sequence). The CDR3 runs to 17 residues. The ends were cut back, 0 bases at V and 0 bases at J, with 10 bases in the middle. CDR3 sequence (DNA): TGTGCCAGCAGCTTGGGGCTGGGATACTCTGGGGCCAACGTCCTGACTTTC. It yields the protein CASSLGLGYSGANVLTF. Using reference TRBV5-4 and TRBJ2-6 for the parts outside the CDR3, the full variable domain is ETGVTQSPTHLIKTRGQQVTLRCSSQSGHNTVSWYQQALGQGPQFIFQYYREEENGRGNFPPRFSGLQFPNYSSELNVNALELDDSALYLCASSLGLGYSGANVLTFGAGSRLTVL.

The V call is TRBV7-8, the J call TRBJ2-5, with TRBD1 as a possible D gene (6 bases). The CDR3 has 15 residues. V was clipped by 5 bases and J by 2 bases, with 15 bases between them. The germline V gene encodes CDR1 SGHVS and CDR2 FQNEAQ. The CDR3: CASSLGTLKQETQYF. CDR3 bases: TGTGCCAGCAGCCTCGGGACATTAAAACAAGAGACCCAGTACTTC.

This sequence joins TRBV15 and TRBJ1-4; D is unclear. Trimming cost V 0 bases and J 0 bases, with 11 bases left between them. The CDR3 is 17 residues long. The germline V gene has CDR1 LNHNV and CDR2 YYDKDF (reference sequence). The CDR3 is CATSRDGRLATNEKLFF. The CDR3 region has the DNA TGTGCCACCAGCAGAGACGGCAGACTTGCAACTAATGAAAAACTGTTTTTT.

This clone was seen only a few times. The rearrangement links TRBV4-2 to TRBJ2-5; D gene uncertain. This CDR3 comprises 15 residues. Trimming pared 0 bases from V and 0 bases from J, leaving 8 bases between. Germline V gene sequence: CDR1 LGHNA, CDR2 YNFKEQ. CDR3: CASSQDPVYQETQYF. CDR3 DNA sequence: TGTGCCAGCAGCCAAGATCCCGTGTACCAAGAGACCCAGTACTTC.

For the CDR3, the DNA is TGCGCCAGCAGCCAAGATTTGGGGACAGGATATTCACCCCTCCACTTT. Translation gives CASSQDLGTGYSPLHF. The chain has TRBV4-3 and TRBJ1-6; 8 bases are a match to TRBD1. The V gene's germline CDR1 is LGHNA and CDR2 YSLEER. Trimming cost V 0 bases and J 8 bases; bases outside gene matches: 6. The CDR3 is 16 residues long.

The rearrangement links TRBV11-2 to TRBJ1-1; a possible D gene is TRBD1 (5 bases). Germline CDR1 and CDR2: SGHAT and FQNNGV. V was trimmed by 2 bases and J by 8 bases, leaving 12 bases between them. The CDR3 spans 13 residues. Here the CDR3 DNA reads TGTGCCAGCAGCTTAATTACCCCAGGGGAAGCTTTCTTT. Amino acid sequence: CASSLITPGEAFF.

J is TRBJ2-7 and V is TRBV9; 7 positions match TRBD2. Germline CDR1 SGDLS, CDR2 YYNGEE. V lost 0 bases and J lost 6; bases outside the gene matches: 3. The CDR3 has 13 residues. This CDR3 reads CASSVGLAVEQYF. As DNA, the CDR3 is TGTGCCAGCAGCGTAGGGCTAGCGGTCGAGCAGTACTTC.

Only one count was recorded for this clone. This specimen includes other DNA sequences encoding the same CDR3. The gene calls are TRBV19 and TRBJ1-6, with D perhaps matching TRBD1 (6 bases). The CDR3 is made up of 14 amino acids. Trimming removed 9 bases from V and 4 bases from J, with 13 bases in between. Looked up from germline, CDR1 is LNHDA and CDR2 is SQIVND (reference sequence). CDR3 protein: CASESQGYNSPLHF. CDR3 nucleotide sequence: TGTGCCAGCGAATCTCAGGGGTATAATTCACCCCTCCACTTT.

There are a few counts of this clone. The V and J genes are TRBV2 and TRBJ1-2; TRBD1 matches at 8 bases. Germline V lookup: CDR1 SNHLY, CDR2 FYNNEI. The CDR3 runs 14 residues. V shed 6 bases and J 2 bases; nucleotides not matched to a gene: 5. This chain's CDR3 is CASRLTGANYGYTF. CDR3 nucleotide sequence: TGTGCCAGCAGATTGACAGGGGCGAACTATGGCTACACCTTC.